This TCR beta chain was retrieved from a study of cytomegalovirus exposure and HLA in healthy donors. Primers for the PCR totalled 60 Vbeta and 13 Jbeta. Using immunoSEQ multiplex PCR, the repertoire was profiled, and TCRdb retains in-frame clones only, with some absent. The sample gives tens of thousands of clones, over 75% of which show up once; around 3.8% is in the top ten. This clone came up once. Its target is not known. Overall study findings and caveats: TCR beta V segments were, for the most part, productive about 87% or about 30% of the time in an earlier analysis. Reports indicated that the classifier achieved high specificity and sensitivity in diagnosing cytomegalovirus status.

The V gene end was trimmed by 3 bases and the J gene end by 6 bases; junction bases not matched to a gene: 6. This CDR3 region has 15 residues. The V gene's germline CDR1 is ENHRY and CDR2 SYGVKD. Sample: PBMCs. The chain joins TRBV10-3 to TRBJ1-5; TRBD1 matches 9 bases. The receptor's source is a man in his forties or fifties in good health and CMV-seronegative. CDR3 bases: TGTGCCATCAGTGATTACACAGGGGGCGGTCAGCCCCAGCATTTT. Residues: CAISDYTGGGQPQHF.